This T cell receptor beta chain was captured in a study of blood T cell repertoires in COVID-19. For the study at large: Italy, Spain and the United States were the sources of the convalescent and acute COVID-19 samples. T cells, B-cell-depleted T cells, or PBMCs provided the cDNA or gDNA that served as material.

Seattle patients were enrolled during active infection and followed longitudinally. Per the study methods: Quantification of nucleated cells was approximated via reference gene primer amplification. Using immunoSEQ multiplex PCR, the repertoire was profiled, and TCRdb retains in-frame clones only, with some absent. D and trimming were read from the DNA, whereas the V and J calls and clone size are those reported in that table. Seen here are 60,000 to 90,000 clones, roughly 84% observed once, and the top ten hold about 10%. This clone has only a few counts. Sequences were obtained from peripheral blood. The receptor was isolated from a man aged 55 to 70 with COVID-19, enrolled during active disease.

The CDR3 loop is CASSPTLGASGYEQYF. The CDR3 DNA reads as TGTGCCAGCAGTCCGACTCTGGGGGCTAGCGGCTACGAGCAGTACTTC. This chain joins TRBV25-1 and TRBJ2-7; D possibly corresponds to TRBD2 (7 bases). Germline values: CDR1 MGHDK, CDR2 SYGVNS. V was shortened by 5 bases and J by 3 bases, with 20 bases between the two germline ends. The CDR3 contains 16 residues.